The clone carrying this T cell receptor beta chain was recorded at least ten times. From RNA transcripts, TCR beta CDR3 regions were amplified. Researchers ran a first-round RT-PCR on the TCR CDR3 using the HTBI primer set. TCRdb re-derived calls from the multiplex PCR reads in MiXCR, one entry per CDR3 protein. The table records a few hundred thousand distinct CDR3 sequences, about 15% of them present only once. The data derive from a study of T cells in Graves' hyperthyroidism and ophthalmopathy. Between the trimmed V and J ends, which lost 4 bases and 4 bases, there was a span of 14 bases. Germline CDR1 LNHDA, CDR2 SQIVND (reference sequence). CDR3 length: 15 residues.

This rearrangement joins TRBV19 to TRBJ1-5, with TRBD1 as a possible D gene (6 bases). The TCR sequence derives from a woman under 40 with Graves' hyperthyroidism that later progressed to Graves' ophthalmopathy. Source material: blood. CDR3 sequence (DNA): TGTGCCAGTAGTACTGGGACACTTTTAAATCAGCCCCAGCATTTT. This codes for CASSTGTLLNQPQHF.